Each of the 27 T cell receptor beta chains below was sequenced from the same sample in a study of T cells in Graves' hyperthyroidism and ophthalmopathy. The source material, RNA transcripts, was used to amplify TCR beta CDR3 regions. First-round RT-PCR with HTBI primers amplified the TCR CDR3 region. TCRdb re-called the multiplex PCR reads through MiXCR, storing one row per CDR3 protein. The sample yields hundreds of thousands of distinct CDR3 sequences, 40% to 55% seen once. Material for sequencing was peripheral blood or thyroid tissue (not recorded which). The receptors were gathered from an adult man with Graves' disease, either hyperthyroidism or ophthalmopathy (not recorded which).

The chain recombines TRBV29-1 with TRBJ2-2; D remains unclear. The V and J ends lost 4 bases and 6 bases respectively, with 3 bases between them. CDR3 length: 10 residues. Germline V gives CDR1 SQVTM, CDR2 ANQGSEA. This chain's CDR3 is CSVGAGELFF. The CDR3 DNA follows: TGCAGCGTTGGGGCCGGGGAGCTGTTTTTT.

This chain links TRBV29-1 with TRBJ2-1; weak D call: TRBD2 (5 bases). The CDR3 has 15 amino acids. Trimming removed 1 base at V and 0 bases at J, with 10 bases between. Germline V lookup: CDR1 SQVTM, CDR2 ANQGSEA. The CDR3 DNA sequence: TGCAGCGTTGAAGGTCGAGGGAGCTCCTACAATGAGCAGTTCTTC. This gives the protein CSVEGRGSSYNEQFF.

The chain couples TRBV9 to TRBJ2-7; weak D call: TRBD1 (5 bases). Trimming pared 3 bases from V and 5 bases from J, leaving 18 bases between. There are 15 residues in the CDR3. Germline V lookup: CDR1 SGDLS, CDR2 YYNGEE. As DNA, the CDR3 is TGTGCCAGCAGCGAAGGGGCAGGAAAGTTCCACGAGCAGTACTTC. It encodes CASSEGAGKFHEQYF.

At least ten counts were recorded for this clonotype. The chain joins TRBV7-9 to TRBJ2-7; D gene unclear. Looked up from germline, CDR1 is SEHNR and CDR2 is FQNEAQ (reference sequence). Trimming pared 1 base from V and 2 bases from J, leaving 9 bases between. The CDR3 contains 14 residues. In nucleotides, the CDR3 is TGTGCCAGCAGCTTAGGGTCAGGAGCCTACGAGCAGTACTTC. It encodes CASSLGSGAYEQYF.

This chain connects TRBV12-3 or TRBV12-4 to TRBJ1-1, with D maybe TRBD1 (5 bases). V was clipped by 5 bases and J by 0 bases, with 13 bases between them. This CDR3 spans 15 amino acids. The CDR3 protein is CASSPDRFMNTEAFF. CDR3 DNA: TGTGCCAGCAGTCCTGACAGATTTATGAACACTGAAGCTTTCTTT.

J is TRBJ1-5 and V is TRBV5-5; D gene unclear. The CDR3 covers 15 residues. The germline V gene encodes CDR1 SGHKS and CDR2 YYEKEE (reference sequence). V lost 1 base, J lost 0 bases, and 8 bases lay in between. CDR3 protein: CASSLTDYSNQPQHF. The CDR3 DNA reads as TGTGCCAGCAGCTTGACGGATTATAGCAATCAGCCCCAGCATTTT. The whole variable domain, filled in from reference TRBV5-5 and TRBJ1-5, reads DAGVTQSPTHLIKTRGQQVTLRCSPISGHKSVSWYQQVLGQGPQFIFQYYEKEERGRGNFPDRFSARQFPNYSSELNVNALLLGDSALYLCASSLTDYSNQPQHFGDGTRLSIL.

Only a few counts were recorded for this clonotype. The genes are TRBV7-9 and TRBJ1-2; D gene ambiguous. Germline-derived CDR1 and CDR2 are SEHNR and FQNEAQ (reference sequence). The CDR3 covers 14 residues. Trimming left V 2 bases short and J 2 bases short, with 9 bases between. The CDR3: CASSLNAENYGYTF. The CDR3 DNA reads as TGTGCCAGCAGCTTAAACGCGGAAAACTATGGCTACACCTTC.

This clonotype was counted ten times or more. The chain's CDR3 is CSVPRVGSPLHF. CDR3 nucleotides: TGCAGCGTTCCGAGGGTTGGTTCACCCCTCCACTTT. This chain connects TRBV29-1 to TRBJ1-6; D is unclear. This CDR3 has 12 residues. V dropped 5 bases and J dropped 9 bases, with 11 bases sitting between them. In germline, CDR1 is SQVTM, CDR2 ANQGSEA.

This clonotype was counted between two and nine times. CDR3 protein: CASSQAGTGVEQYF. The CDR3 bases are TGTGCCAGCAGCCAAGCCGGGACAGGGGTAGAGCAGTACTTC. The chain joins TRBV14 to TRBJ2-7; 10 bases line up with TRBD1. Germline V gene data show CDR1 as SGHDN and CDR2 as FVKESK. The V gene end was trimmed by 1 base and the J gene end by 7 bases; junction bases not matched to a gene: 4. The CDR3 is made up of 14 amino acids.

The chain is built from TRBV19 and TRBJ1-5; 7 bases agree with TRBD1. Trimming cost V 2 bases and J 4 bases; bases outside gene matches: 5. CDR1 LNHDA and CDR2 SQIVND come from the germline V gene (reference sequence). The CDR3 is 15 amino acids. The DNA for the CDR3 is TGTGCCAGTAGTATAAGGGGGCAAGGGAATCAGCCCCAGCATTTT. It encodes CASSIRGQGNQPQHF.

This clonotype was counted once. This clone may be a read error of a much larger clone one base away. As DNA, the CDR3 is TGTGCCACCAGCCACGGACACAACTCTGGGGCCAACGTCCTGACTTTC. Protein product: CATSHGHNSGANVLTF. The chain has TRBV15 and TRBJ2-6; a possible D gene is TRBD1 (5 bases). Trimming took off 5 bases at V and 0 bases at J, with 11 bases between the two ends. Per germline, CDR1 LNHNV and CDR2 YYDKDF (reference sequence). CDR3 size: 16 residues. Full variable domain (outside the CDR3, taken from reference TRBV15 and TRBJ2-6): DAMVIQNPRYQVTQFGKPVTLSCSQTLNHNVMYWYQQKSSQAPKLLFHYYDKDFNNEADTPDNFQSRRPNTSFCFLDIRSPGLGDTAMYLCATSHGHNSGANVLTFGAGSRLTVL.

This chain connects TRBV7-2 to TRBJ1-5; D is possibly TRBD1 (6 bases). Germline assignment: CDR1 SGHTA and CDR2 FQGNSA. V was clipped by 1 base and J by 0 bases, with 13 bases between them. CDR3 length: 17 residues. CDR3 sequence reads: CASSLVQGSASNQPQHF. CDR3 in DNA: TGTGCCAGCAGCTTAGTACAGGGAAGCGCTAGCAATCAGCCCCAGCATTTT.

The V and J genes are TRBV7-3 and TRBJ2-5; D possibly corresponds to TRBD1 (6 bases). V shed 6 bases and J shed 7 bases, with 15 bases lying between them. The CDR3 is made up of 13 amino acids. Looked up from germline, CDR1 is SGHTA and CDR2 is FQGTGA. The CDR3 DNA reads as TGTGCCAGCAGTTACAGGGAAGGAGGGACCCAGTACTTC. It codes for CASSYREGGTQYF. Together with reference TRBV7-3 and TRBJ2-5, the CDR3 gives the full variable domain: GAGVSQTPSNKVTEKGKYVELRCDPISGHTALYWYRQSLGQGPEFLIYFQGTGAADDSGLPNDRFFAVRPEGSVSTLKIQRTERGDSAVYLCASSYREGGTQYFGPGTRLLVL.

The J gene is TRBJ1-2, the V gene TRBV5-1; D ambiguous. V lost 4 bases to trimming and J lost 8 bases, with 9 bases between them. Germline values: CDR1 SGHRS, CDR2 YFSETQ. The CDR3 length is 11 residues. The CDR3 sequence is CASSASRGYTF. DNA for the CDR3: TGCGCCAGCAGCGCGAGCAGGGGCTACACCTTC. The variable domain in full, completed from reference TRBV5-1 and TRBJ1-2, reads KAGVTQTPRYLIKTRGQQVTLSCSPISGHRSVSWYQQTPGQGLQFLFEYFSETQRNKGNFPGRFSGRQFSNSRSEMNVSTLELGDSALYLCASSASRGYTFGSGTRLTVV.

On this clonotype: One junction end does not reproduce the germline sequence, and a read error may be involved. The gene calls are TRBV7-9 and TRBJ1-5, with D perhaps matching TRBD1 (6 bases). The CDR3 is 16 amino acids. CDR1 is SEHNR, CDR2 FQNEAQ, per germline (reference sequence). The CDR3 nucleotides read TGCGCCAGCAGCCAAGACCGGGGGGCGCGAGGTCAGCCCCAGCATTTT. Translation gives CASSQDRGARGQPQHF.

Comment on this clonotype: A read error may be the cause here, since a much bigger clone is one base away. CDR3 DNA sequence: TGTGCCAGCAGTGACGGGGGGGGGGAGACTGAAGCTTTCTTT. Protein: CASSDGGGETEAFF. The V call is TRBV2, the J call TRBJ1-1; tentative D call: TRBD1 (5 bases). Germline V lookup: CDR1 SNHLY, CDR2 FYNNEI. V was clipped by 3 bases and J by 5 bases, with 13 bases between them. There are 14 residues in the CDR3.

Comments on this clonotype: This could be a read error, since a much larger clone is one nucleotide away. The rearrangement links TRBV2 to TRBJ1-4; no reliable D call. The CDR3 extends over 15 amino acids. Trimming removed 4 bases at V and 0 bases at J, with 9 bases between. Per germline, CDR1 SNHLY and CDR2 FYNNEI. The CDR3 reads CASSGASATNEKLFF. The CDR3 region has the DNA TGTGCCAGCAGTGGAGCAAGTGCAACTAATGAAAAACTGTTTTTT.

This clonotype was picked up a small number of times. The chain combines TRBV12-3 or TRBV12-4 with TRBJ1-1; D may be TRBD1 (5 bases). V lost 3 bases and J lost 4, with 12 bases in between. The CDR3 covers 14 residues. This CDR3 is CASSFGAGSTEAFF. The CDR3 nucleotides are TGTGCCAGCAGTTTTGGGGCAGGGAGCACTGAAGCTTTCTTT.

The chain couples TRBV7-9 to TRBJ1-2, with TRBD1 as a possible D gene (5 bases). Germline V gene lookup returns CDR1 SEHNR and CDR2 FQNEAQ (reference sequence). V dropped 3 bases and J dropped 4 bases, with 15 bases sitting between them. The CDR3 sequence is 15 residues long. The CDR3 is CASSFLQGSGYGYTF. The CDR3 region has the DNA TGTGCCAGCAGCTTTCTTCAGGGATCGGGCTATGGCTACACCTTC.

This clonotype was seen at least ten times. The chain combines TRBV29-1 with TRBJ1-4; D call uncertain. In germline, CDR1 is SQVTM, CDR2 ANQGSEA. There are 12 residues in the CDR3. Deletions cut 1 base from V and 5 bases from J, with 5 bases between. This chain's CDR3 is CSVEGQNEKLFF. The CDR3 DNA follows: TGCAGCGTTGAAGGACAAAATGAAAAACTGTTTTTT.

The rearrangement joins TRBV10-3 to TRBJ1-5; tentative D call: TRBD1 (6 bases). This CDR3 is 13 amino acids long. Germline V gives CDR1 ENHRY, CDR2 SYGVKD. The CDR3 coding sequence is TGTGCTCTACCCAGGGGAGAGGGTCAGCCCCAGCATTTT. It specifies CALPRGEGQPQHF.

This clonotype was recorded many times. The rearrangement joins TRBV12-3 or TRBV12-4 to TRBJ2-5, with TRBD2 matching 12 bases. J gave up 4 bases and V 6 bases, and 3 bases lay outside the gene matches. CDR3 length equals 14 residues. The CDR3 protein is CASRPGLAGETQYF. CDR3 in DNA: TGTGCCAGCAGACCGGGACTAGCGGGAGAGACCCAGTACTTC.

Regarding this clonotype: This may arise from a read error, as a much more abundant clone is one base away. CDR3 DNA: TGTGCCAGCAGCTTCGGACAGGTCACCTACGAGCAGTACTTC. Its protein product is CASSFGQVTYEQYF. The chain couples TRBV7-3 to TRBJ2-7, with 7 bases identical to TRBD1. The CDR3 spans 14 residues. The V gene's germline CDR1 is SGHTA and CDR2 FQGTGA. J gave up 2 bases and V 3 bases, and 4 bases lay outside the gene matches.

The rearrangement links TRBV7-9 to TRBJ2-1, with 11 positions matching TRBD1. Looked up from germline, CDR1 is SEHNR and CDR2 is FQNEAQ (reference sequence). This CDR3 region has 14 residues. Trimming cost V 5 bases and J 9 bases; bases outside gene matches: 6. The CDR3 here is CASSGGQGVAEQFF. The CDR3 bases are TGTGCCAGCAGCGGGGGACAGGGGGTGGCTGAGCAGTTCTTC.

The table lists this clonotype with a few counts. The chain carries TRBV5-1 and TRBJ1-1; D is unclear. Germline CDR1 is SGHRS and CDR2 is YFSETQ. V dropped 5 bases and J dropped 0 bases, with 11 bases sitting between them. The CDR3 sequence is 14 residues long. The CDR3 sequence is CASRAASMNTEAFF. CDR3 sequence (DNA): TGCGCCAGCAGAGCAGCGAGTATGAACACTGAAGCTTTCTTT.

The CDR3 loop reads CALNRDRAHSGNTIYF. CDR3 DNA sequence: TGTGCCTTGAACCGGGACAGGGCCCACTCTGGAAACACCATATATTTT. The rearrangement links TRBV2 to TRBJ1-3; TRBD1 matches at 9 bases. V was pared by 11 bases and J by 0 bases, with 11 bases of the junction left unmatched. Per the germline V gene, CDR1 is SNHLY and CDR2 is FYNNEI. The CDR3 has 16 residues. The variable domain in full, completed from reference TRBV2 and TRBJ1-3, reads EPEVTQTPSHQVTQMGQEVILRCVPISNHLYFYWYRQILGQKVEFLVSFYNNEISEKSEIFDDQFSVERPDGSNFTLKIRSTKLEDSAMYFCALNRDRAHSGNTIYFGEGSWLTVV.

This clonotype occurred a few times. This rearrangement joins TRBV2 to TRBJ1-1; 7 nucleotides agree with TRBD1. CDR1 and CDR2 from the germline V gene are SNHLY and FYNNEI. J was trimmed by 10 bases and V by 5 bases; bases with no gene match: 13. The CDR3 has 14 amino acids. CDR3 amino acids: CASSYGSTGDPAFF. DNA of the CDR3: TGTGCCAGCAGTTACGGGTCAACAGGGGACCCAGCTTTCTTT. Full variable domain (remainder filled in from reference TRBV2 and TRBJ1-1): EPEVTQTPSHQVTQMGQEVILRCVPISNHLYFYWYRQILGQKVEFLVSFYNNEISEKSEIFDDQFSVERPDGSNFTLKIRSTKLEDSAMYFCASSYGSTGDPAFFGQGTRLTVV.